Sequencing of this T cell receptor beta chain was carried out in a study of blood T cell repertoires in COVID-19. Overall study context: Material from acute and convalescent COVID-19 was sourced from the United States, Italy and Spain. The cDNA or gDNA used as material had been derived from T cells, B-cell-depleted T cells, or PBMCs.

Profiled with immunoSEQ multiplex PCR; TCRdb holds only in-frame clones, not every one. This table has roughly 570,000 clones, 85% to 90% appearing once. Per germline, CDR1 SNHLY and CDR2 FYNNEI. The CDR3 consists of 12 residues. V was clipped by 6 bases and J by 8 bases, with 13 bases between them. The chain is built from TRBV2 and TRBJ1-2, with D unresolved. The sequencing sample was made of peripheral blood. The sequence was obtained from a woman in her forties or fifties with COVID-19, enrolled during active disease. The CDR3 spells CASRHSAGGYTF. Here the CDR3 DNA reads TGTGCCAGCAGACACTCTGCGGGGGGCTACACCTTC.